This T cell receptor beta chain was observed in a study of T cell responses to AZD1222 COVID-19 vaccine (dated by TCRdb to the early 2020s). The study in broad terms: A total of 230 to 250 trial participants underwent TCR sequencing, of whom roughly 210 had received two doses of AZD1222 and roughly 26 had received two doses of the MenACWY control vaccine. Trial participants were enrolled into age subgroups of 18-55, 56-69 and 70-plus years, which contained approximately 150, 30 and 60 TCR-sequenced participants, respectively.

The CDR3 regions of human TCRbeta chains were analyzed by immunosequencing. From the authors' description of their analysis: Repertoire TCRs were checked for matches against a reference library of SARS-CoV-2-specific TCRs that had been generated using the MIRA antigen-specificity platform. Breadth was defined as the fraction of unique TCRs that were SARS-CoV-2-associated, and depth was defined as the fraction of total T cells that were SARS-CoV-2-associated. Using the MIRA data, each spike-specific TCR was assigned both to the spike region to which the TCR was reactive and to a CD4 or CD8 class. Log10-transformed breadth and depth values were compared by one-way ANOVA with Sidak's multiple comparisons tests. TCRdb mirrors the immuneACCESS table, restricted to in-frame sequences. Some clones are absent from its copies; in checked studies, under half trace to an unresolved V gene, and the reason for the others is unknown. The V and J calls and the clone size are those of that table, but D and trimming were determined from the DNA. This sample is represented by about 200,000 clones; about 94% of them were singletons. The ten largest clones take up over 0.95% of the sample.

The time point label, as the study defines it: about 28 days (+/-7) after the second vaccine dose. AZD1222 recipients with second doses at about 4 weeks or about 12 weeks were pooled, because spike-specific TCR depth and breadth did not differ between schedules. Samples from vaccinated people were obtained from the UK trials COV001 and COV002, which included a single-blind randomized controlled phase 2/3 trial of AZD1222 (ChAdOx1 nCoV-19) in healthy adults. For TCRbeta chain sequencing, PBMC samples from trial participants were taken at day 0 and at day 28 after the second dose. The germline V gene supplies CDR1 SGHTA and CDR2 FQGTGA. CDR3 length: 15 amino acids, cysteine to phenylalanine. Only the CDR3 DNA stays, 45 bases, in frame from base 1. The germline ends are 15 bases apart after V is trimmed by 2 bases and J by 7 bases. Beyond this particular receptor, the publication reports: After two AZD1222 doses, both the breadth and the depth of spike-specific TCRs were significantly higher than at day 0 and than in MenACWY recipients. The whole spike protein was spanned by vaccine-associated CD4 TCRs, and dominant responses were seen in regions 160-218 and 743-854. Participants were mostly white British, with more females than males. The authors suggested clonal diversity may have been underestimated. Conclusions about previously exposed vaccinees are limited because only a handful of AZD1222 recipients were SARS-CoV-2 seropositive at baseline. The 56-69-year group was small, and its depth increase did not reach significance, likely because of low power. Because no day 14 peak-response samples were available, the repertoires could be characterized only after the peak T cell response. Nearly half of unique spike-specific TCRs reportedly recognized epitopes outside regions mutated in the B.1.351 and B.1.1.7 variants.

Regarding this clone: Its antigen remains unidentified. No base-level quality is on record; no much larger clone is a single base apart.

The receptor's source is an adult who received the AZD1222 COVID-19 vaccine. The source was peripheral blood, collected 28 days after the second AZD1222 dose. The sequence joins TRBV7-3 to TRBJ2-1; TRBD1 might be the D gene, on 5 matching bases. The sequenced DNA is TGTGCCAGCAGCTTACAGGGCCTGGCACAGAATGAGCAGTTCTTC. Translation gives CASSLQGLAQNEQFF.